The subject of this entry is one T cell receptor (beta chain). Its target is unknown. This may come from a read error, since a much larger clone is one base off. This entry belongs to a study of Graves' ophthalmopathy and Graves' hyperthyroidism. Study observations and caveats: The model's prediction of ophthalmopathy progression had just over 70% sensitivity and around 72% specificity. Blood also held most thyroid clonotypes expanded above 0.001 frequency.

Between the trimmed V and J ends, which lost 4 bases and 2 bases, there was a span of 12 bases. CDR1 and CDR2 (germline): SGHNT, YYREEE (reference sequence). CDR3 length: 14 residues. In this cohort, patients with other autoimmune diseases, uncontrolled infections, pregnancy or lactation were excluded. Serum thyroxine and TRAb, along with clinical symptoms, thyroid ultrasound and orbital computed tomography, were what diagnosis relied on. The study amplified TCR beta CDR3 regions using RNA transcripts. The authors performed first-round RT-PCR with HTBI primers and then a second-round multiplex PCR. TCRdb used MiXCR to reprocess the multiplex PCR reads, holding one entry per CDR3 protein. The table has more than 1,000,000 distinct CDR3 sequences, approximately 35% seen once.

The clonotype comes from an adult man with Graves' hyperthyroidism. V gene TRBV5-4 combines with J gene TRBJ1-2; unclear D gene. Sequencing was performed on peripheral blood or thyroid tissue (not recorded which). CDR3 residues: CASSQDGSNYGYTF. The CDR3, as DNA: TGTGCCAGCAGCCAGGACGGCTCGAACTATGGCTACACCTTC.